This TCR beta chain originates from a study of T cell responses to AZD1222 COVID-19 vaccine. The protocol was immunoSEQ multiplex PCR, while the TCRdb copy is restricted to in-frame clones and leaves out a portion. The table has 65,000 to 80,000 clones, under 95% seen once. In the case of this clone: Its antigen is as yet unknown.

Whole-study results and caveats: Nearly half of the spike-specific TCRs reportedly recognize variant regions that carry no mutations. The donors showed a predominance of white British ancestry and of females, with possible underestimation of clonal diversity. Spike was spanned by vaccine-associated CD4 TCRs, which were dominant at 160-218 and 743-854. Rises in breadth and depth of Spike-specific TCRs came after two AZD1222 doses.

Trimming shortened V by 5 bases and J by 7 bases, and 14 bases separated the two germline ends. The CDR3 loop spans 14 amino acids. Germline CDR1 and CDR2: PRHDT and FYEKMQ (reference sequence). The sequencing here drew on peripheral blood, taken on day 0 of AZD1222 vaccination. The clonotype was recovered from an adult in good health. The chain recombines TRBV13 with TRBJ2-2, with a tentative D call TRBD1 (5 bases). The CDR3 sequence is CASSPQGRYGELFF. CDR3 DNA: TGTGCCAGCAGCCCGCAGGGTCGATACGGGGAGCTGTTTTTT.